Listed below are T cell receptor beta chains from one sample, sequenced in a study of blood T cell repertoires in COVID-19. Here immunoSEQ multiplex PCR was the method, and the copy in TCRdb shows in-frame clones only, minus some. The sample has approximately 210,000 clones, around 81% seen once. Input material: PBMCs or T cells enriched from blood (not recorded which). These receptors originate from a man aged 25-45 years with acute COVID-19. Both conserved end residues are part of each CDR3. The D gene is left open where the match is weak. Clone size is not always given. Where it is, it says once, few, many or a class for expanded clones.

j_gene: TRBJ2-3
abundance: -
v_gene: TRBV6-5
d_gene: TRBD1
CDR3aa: CASSGTGGSDTQYF
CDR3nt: TGTGCCAGCTCCGGGACAGGGGGTTCCGATACGCAGTATTTT

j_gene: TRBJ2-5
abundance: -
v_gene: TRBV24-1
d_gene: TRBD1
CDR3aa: CATSEVGTEKETQYF
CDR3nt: TGTGCCACCAGTGAAGTAGGGACAGAGAAAGAGACCCAGTACTTC

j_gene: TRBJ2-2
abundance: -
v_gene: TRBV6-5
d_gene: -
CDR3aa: CASISVNTGELFF
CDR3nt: TGTGCCAGTATATCTGTAAACACCGGGGAGCTGTTTTTT

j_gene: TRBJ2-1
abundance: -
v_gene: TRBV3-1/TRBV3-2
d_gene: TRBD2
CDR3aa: CASSPWPGGPFDEQFF
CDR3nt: TGTGCCAGCAGCCCCTGGCCGGGGGGGCCGTTCGATGAGCAGTTCTTC

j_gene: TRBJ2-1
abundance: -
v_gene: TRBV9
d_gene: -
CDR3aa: CASGAEQFF
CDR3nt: TGTGCCAGCGGGGCCGAGCAGTTCTTC

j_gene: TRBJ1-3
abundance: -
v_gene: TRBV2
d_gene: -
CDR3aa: CASKPDGSSGNTIYF
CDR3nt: TGTGCCAGCAAACCGGACGGGAGCTCTGGAAACACCATATATTTT

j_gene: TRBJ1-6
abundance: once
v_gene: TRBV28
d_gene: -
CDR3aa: CASSLSTTSPLHF
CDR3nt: TGTGCCAGCAGCCTCTCGACTACTTCACCCCTCCACTTT

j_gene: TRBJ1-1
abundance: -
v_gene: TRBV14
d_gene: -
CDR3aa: CASSPTAGSNTEAFF
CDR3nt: TGTGCCAGCAGCCCTACGGCAGGGTCGAACACTGAAGCTTTCTTT

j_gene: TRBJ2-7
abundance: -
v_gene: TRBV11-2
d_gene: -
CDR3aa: CASSLPGIRAPEQYF
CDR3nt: TGTGCCAGCAGCCTTCCCGGGATCCGTGCGCCCGAGCAGTACTTC

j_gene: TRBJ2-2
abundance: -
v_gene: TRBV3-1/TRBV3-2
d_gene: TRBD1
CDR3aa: CASSLRDRSGELFF
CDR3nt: TGTGCCAGCAGCCTTCGGGACAGGTCCGGGGAGCTGTTTTTT

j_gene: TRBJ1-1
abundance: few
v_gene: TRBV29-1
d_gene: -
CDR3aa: CSVDTPGIGTEAFF
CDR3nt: TGCAGCGTTGATACCCCGGGTATCGGCACTGAAGCTTTCTTT

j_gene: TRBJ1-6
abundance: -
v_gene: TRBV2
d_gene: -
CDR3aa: CARTGTSNSPLHF
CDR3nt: TGTGCCAGAACCGGGACAAGCAATTCACCCCTCCACTTT

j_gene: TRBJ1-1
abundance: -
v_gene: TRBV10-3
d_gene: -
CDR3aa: CAISPSQGKITEAFF
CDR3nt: TGTGCCATCAGCCCCTCACAGGGAAAAATCACTGAAGCTTTCTTT

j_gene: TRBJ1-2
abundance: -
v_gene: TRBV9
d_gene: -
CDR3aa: CASSVGQEGGYTF
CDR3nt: TGTGCCAGCAGCGTGGGGCAGGAGGGCGGCTACACCTTC

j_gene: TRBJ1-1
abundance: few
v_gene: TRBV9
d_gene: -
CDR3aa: CASSVGWGGNTEAFF
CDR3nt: TGTGCCAGCAGCGTAGGGTGGGGGGGCAACACTGAAGCTTTCTTT

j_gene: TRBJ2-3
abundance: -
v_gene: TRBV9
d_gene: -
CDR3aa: CASSVQDKRTDTQYF
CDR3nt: TGTGCCAGCAGCGTTCAGGACAAACGCACAGATACGCAGTATTTT

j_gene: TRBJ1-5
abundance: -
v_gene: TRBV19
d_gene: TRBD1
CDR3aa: CASSKTGGLNQPQHF
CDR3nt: TGTGCCAGTAGTAAGACAGGGGGCCTCAATCAGCCCCAGCATTTT

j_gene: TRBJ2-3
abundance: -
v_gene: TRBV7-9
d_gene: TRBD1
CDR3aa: CASSKPGTVEYF
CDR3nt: TGTGCCAGCAGCAAGCCCGGGACAGTCGAGTATTTT

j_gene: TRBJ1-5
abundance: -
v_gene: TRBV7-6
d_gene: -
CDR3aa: CASSLKTGLNQPQHF
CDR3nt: TGTGCCAGCAGCCTAAAGACAGGTCTCAATCAGCCCCAGCATTTT

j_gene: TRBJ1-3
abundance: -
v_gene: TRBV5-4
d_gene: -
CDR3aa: CASSLLGGSGNTIYF
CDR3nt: TGTGCCAGCAGCTTGTTAGGGGGTTCTGGAAACACCATATATTTT

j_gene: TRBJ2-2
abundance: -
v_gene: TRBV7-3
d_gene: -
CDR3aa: CASSLQHDTGELFF
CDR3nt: TGTGCCAGCAGCTTACAACACGACACCGGGGAGCTGTTTTTT

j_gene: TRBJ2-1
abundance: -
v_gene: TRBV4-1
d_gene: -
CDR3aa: CASSPTAESSYNEQFF
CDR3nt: TGCGCCAGCAGCCCCACTGCCGAAAGCTCCTACAATGAGCAGTTCTTC

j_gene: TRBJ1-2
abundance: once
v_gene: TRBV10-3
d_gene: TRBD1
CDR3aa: CAISIGQGDYGYTF
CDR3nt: TGTGCCATCAGCATTGGACAGGGCGACTATGGCTACACCTTC

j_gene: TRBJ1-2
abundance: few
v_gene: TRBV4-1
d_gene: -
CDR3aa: CASSQDVRRGYTF
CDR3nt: TGCGCCAGCAGCCAAGATGTCCGTCGGGGCTACACCTTC

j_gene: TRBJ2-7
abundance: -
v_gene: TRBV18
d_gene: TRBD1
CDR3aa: CASSPGTGALEQYF
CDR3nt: TGTGCCAGCTCCCCCGGGACAGGGGCGCTCGAGCAGTACTTC

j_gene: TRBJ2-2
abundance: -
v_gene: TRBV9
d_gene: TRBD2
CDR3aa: CASSVGGGARELFF
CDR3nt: TGTGCCAGCAGCGTTGGCGGGGGGGCCCGGGAGCTGTTTTTT

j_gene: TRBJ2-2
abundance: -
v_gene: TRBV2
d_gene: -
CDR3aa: CASRRTVTNTGELFF
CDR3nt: TGTGCCAGCAGGCGGACAGTTACGAACACCGGGGAGCTGTTTTTT

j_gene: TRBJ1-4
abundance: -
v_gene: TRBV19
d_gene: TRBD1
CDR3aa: CASSTRDREEKLFF
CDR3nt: TGTGCCAGTAGTACCCGGGACAGGGAAGAAAAACTGTTTTTT

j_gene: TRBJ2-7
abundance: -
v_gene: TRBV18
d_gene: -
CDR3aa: CASSPGQRREQYF
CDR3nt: TGTGCCAGCTCACCCGGACAGCGACGGGAGCAGTACTTC

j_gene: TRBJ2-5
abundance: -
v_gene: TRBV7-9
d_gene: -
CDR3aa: CASSPIGTPDGETQYF
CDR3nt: TGTGCCAGCAGCCCGATCGGGACACCCGATGGTGAGACCCAGTACTTC

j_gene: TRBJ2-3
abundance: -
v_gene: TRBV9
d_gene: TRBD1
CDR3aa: CASSVVGQGETDTQYF
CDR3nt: TGTGCCAGCAGCGTAGTCGGACAGGGAGAGACAGATACGCAGTATTTT

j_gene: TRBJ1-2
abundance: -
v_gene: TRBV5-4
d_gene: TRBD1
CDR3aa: CASSFGTGGFYGYTF
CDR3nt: TGTGCCAGCAGCTTTGGGACAGGGGGCTTCTATGGCTACACCTTC